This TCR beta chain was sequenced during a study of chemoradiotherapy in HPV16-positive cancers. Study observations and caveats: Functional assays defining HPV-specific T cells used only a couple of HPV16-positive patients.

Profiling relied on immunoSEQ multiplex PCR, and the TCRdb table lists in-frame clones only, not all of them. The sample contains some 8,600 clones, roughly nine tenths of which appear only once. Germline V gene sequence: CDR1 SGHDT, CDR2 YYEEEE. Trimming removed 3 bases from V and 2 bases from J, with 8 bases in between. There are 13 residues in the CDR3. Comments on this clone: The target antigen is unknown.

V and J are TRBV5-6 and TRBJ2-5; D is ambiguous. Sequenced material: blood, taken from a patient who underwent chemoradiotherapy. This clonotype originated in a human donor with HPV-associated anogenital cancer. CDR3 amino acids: CASSYGIQETQYF. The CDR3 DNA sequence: TGTGCCAGCAGCTATGGGATTCAAGAGACCCAGTACTTC.